What follows are 32 T cell receptor beta chains derived from one specimen sequenced in a study of Graves' ophthalmopathy and Graves' hyperthyroidism. Scientists amplified the TCR beta CDR3 regions from RNA transcripts. Investigators did first-round RT-PCR with HTBI primers, then second-round multiplex PCR. TCRdb used MiXCR to reprocess the multiplex PCR reads, holding one entry per CDR3 protein. The profile covers about 500,000 distinct CDR3 sequences, with less than 40% appearing a single time and about 4.2% taken by the ten largest. Sequenced input: peripheral blood or thyroid tissue (not recorded which). The receptors shown here come from an adult man with Graves' hyperthyroidism.

As concerns this clonotype: Likely a read error: the CDR3 ends without its conserved phenylalanine or tryptophan. The chain links TRBV29-1 to TRBJ1-1; D unclear. The V end lost 6 bases, the J end lost 4 bases, and 15 bases lay between the germline ends. Germline V lookup: CDR1 SQVTM, CDR2 ANQGSEA. The CDR3 contains 13 residues. The CDR3 region is CSVAVGDGTEAFL. In DNA, the CDR3 is TGCAGCGTAGCTGTTGGGGATGGCACTGAAGCTTTCCTT.

The sample holds many counts of this clonotype. The V and J genes are TRBV5-6 and TRBJ1-2, with 7 bases lining up with TRBD1. From germline, CDR1 is SGHDT and CDR2 YYEEEE. This CDR3 region has 14 residues. Trimming at V came to 5 bases and at J to 3 bases, leaving 7 bases not matched to a gene. The CDR3 protein is CASRHGTVYYGYTF. The DNA for the CDR3 is TGTGCCAGCAGACACGGGACAGTGTACTATGGCTACACCTTC.

A word on this clonotype: This may arise from a read error, as a much more abundant clone is one base away. The chain is built from TRBV9 and TRBJ2-5; 7 bases match TRBD1. V lost 3 bases, J lost 1 base, and 6 bases stayed unmatched. The CDR3 loop spans 15 amino acids. Germline loops: CDR1 SGDLS, CDR2 YYNGEE. The CDR3, as DNA: TGTGCCAGCAGCGCCGGGACAGTCTCCCAAGAGACCCAGTACTTC. This translates into CASSAGTVSQETQYF.

In regard to this clonotype: A read error may produce the germline difference seen at one junction end. This rearrangement joins TRBV10-3 to TRBJ1-4; D remains unclear. There are 16 residues in the CDR3. The germline gives CDR1 ENHRY, CDR2 SYGVKD. CDR3 region: CASSYPMDPPNEKLFF. The CDR3 DNA is TGTGCCAGCAGTTACCCCATGGACCCACCTAATGAAAAACTGTTTTTT.

This clonotype was seen only a few times. The J gene is TRBJ2-7, the V gene TRBV24-1; TRBD1 matches 8 bases. The last part of the DNA fits TRBJ2-1 better; the J call may be wrong. In germline, CDR1 is KGHDR, CDR2 SFDVKD. CDR3 length: 16 amino acids. DNA for the CDR3: TGTGCCACCAGTGATTCGAAACAACCAGGGGGCGATGAGCAGTTCTTC. As protein: CATSDSKQPGGDEQFF.

In this sample, this clonotype turned up many times. The chain carries TRBV10-3 and TRBJ1-4; maybe TRBD1 (6 bases). Germline V gives CDR1 ENHRY, CDR2 SYGVKD. Deletions cut 3 bases from V and 2 bases from J, with 13 bases between. This CDR3 contains 16 residues. CDR3 sequence reads: CAISDGQGSTNEKLFF. As DNA, the CDR3 is TGTGCCATCAGTGACGGGCAGGGGAGCACTAATGAAAAACTGTTTTTT.

This clonotype came up many times. J is TRBJ2-7 and V is TRBV25-1; the D gene is possibly TRBD1 (5 bases). V was trimmed by 3 bases and J by 5 bases, leaving 11 bases between them. CDR1 is MGHDK, CDR2 SYGVNS, per germline. The CDR3 is made up of 13 amino acids. The CDR3 DNA is TGTGCCAGCAGTGACCCAGGGCGTGACGAGCAGTACTTC. It is translated as CASSDPGRDEQYF.

This rearrangement joins TRBV12-3 or TRBV12-4 to TRBJ2-2; 8 bases are shared with TRBD1. The CDR3 is 17 residues long. V gave up 3 bases and J gave up 5 bases; unmatched junction bases: 11. The CDR3 loop is CASSLNPRTGITGELFF. CDR3 coding DNA: TGTGCCAGCAGTTTGAATCCAAGGACAGGGATAACCGGGGAGCTGTTTTTT.

This clonotype occurred many times. This chain uses TRBV13 with TRBJ2-7, with 9 bases that match TRBD1. Germline CDR1 reads PRHDT; CDR2 reads FYEKMQ (reference sequence). Losses at the gene ends were 5 bases for V and 2 bases for J; bases not matched to a gene: 7. The CDR3 length is 15 residues. CDR3 residues: CASSLGQGRTYEQYF. In nucleotides, the CDR3 is TGTGCCAGCAGCCTCGGACAGGGGCGCACCTACGAGCAGTACTTC.

J is TRBJ2-6 and V is TRBV7-9, with TRBD2 identical over 7 bases. There are 17 residues in the CDR3. V gave up 11 bases and J gave up 4 bases; unmatched junction bases: 17. The germline V gene encodes CDR1 SEHNR and CDR2 FQNEAQ (reference sequence). The CDR3 loop is CACPPRGRGSGANVLTF. The CDR3 DNA reads TGTGCCTGTCCCCCCAGAGGGCGGGGGTCGGGGGCCAACGTCCTGACTTTC.

This clonotype occurred many times. This rearrangement joins TRBV7-2 to TRBJ2-6; D is tentatively TRBD1 or TRBD2 (5 bases each). CDR3 length equals 17 residues. CDR1 SGHTA and CDR2 FQGNSA come from the germline V gene. V gave up 5 bases and J gave up 3 bases, with 17 bases separating them. CDR3 residues: CASSKGRGSSGANVLTF. CDR3 in DNA: TGTGCCAGCAGCAAAGGACGGGGCTCTAGTGGGGCCAACGTCCTGACTTTC.

V and J are TRBV29-1 and TRBJ1-1, with 7 bases that match TRBD1. The germline V gene has CDR1 SQVTM and CDR2 ANQGSEA. V shed 3 bases and J 2 bases; nucleotides not matched to a gene: 9. The CDR3 loop spans 15 amino acids. CDR3 loop: CSVETYRQGNTEAFF. Written as DNA, the CDR3 is TGCAGCGTTGAGACCTACCGACAGGGTAACACTGAAGCTTTCTTT.

The rearrangement links TRBV29-1 to TRBJ2-7; D perhaps matches TRBD1 (6 bases). The V end was cut by 8 bases, the J end by 2 bases, with 10 bases between. Germline-derived CDR1 and CDR2 are SQVTM and ANQGSEA. The CDR3 runs 11 residues. CDR3 sequence (DNA): TGCAGCCAACAGGGAACCTACGAGCAGTACTTC. This codes for CSQQGTYEQYF.

This chain joins TRBV11-2 and TRBJ2-5; either TRBD1 or TRBD2 may supply D (5 bases each). CDR3 length: 12 residues. Germline CDR1 and CDR2: SGHAT and FQNNGV. Trimming took off 6 bases at V and 5 bases at J, with 10 bases between the two ends. The CDR3 DNA follows: TGTGCCAGCAGAATGTGGGGGGAGACCCAGTACTTC. As protein: CASRMWGETQYF.

This clonotype came up many times. The chain couples TRBV4-1 to TRBJ2-6; D not resolved. V gave up 8 bases and J gave up 1 base, with 12 bases separating them. The CDR3 length is 15 residues. Germline CDR1 reads MGHRA; CDR2 reads YSYEKL. CDR3 sequence: CASEPAQSGANVLTF. The CDR3 DNA sequence: TGCGCCAGCGAGCCAGCCCAATCTGGGGCCAACGTCCTGACTTTC.

The table lists this clonotype with many counts. This chain connects TRBV29-1 to TRBJ1-1; TRBD1 is a possible D gene (6 bases). CDR1 SQVTM and CDR2 ANQGSEA come from the germline V gene. The CDR3 runs to 11 residues. The germline V and J ends were trimmed by 7 bases and 7 bases, with 13 bases remaining between them. The CDR3 protein is CSAGTSGEAFF. Here the CDR3 DNA reads TGCAGCGCTGGGACAAGCGGTGAAGCTTTCTTT.

This clonotype came up many times. The V call is TRBV29-1, the J call TRBJ2-7, with 15 bases that match TRBD2. The CDR3 totals 17 residues. Germline loops: CDR1 SQVTM, CDR2 ANQGSEA. The V gene end was trimmed by 0 bases and the J gene end by 6 bases; junction bases not matched to a gene: 9. CDR3 sequence reads: CSVEDRTSGRASGEQYF. The CDR3 DNA is TGCAGCGTTGAAGATCGGACTAGCGGGAGGGCCTCGGGCGAGCAGTACTTC.

The J gene is TRBJ2-3, the V gene TRBV20-1, with 11 nucleotides matching TRBD1. J gave up 5 bases and V 3 bases, and 10 bases lay outside the gene matches. From germline, CDR1 is DFQATT and CDR2 SNEGSKA (reference sequence). The CDR3 runs to 16 residues. The CDR3 region has the DNA TGCAGTGCTAGGGATCCGGGACAGGGGGTAGTAGATACGCAGTATTTT. It yields the protein CSARDPGQGVVDTQYF.

This clonotype was seen at least ten times. The rearrangement links TRBV24-1 to TRBJ2-1, with TRBD2 identical over 15 bases. The V segment lost 4 bases and the J segment 4 bases; nucleotides outside the gene matches: 7. The CDR3 runs 18 residues. Germline lookup yields CDR1 KGHDR and CDR2 SFDVKD. The CDR3 loop reads CATSDPGLAGGSYNEQFF. In DNA form, the CDR3 reads TGTGCCACCAGTGACCCGGGACTAGCGGGAGGTAGTTACAATGAGCAGTTCTTC.

The chain combines TRBV19 with TRBJ2-7; D gene unclear. The germline V gene encodes CDR1 LNHDA and CDR2 SQIVND (reference sequence). Trimming stripped 6 bases from V and 7 bases from J, with 19 bases between. The CDR3 is 14 residues long. CDR3 nucleotides: TGTGCCAGTAGCGTGCTAGGATCCTACAATGAGCAGTACTTC. Residues: CASSVLGSYNEQYF.

This chain joins TRBV11-2 and TRBJ1-6, with D unclear. V lost 2 bases, J lost 5 bases, and 16 bases lay in between. The CDR3 is 17 amino acids. CDR1 is SGHAT, CDR2 FQNNGV, per germline. In DNA, the CDR3 is TGTGCCAGCAGCTTATTATTTGAGGCCGATGATAATTCACCCCTCCACTTT. It translates to CASSLLFEADDNSPLHF.

V is TRBV7-6 and J is TRBJ2-1; the D is unclear. V lost 2 bases and J 0 bases, leaving 14 bases between the germline ends. There are 17 residues in the CDR3. Per the germline V gene, CDR1 is SGHVS and CDR2 is FNYEAQ. CDR3 protein: CASSLLSSRISYNEQFF. CDR3 nucleotides: TGTGCCAGCAGCTTACTGAGCTCCCGGATCTCCTACAATGAGCAGTTCTTC.

This clonotype has at least ten counts. The CDR3 nucleotides are TGCGCCAGCAGCGGAGGGACACTGCTAGACTACGAGCAGTACTTC. As protein: CASSGGTLLDYEQYF. The chain employs TRBV5-1 and TRBJ2-7, with D perhaps TRBD1 or TRBD2 (6 bases each). The CDR3 loop spans 15 amino acids. With 4 bases removed from V and 3 bases from J, the gap between germline ends came to 17 bases. The germline V gene has CDR1 SGHRS and CDR2 YFSETQ.

The sample holds a few counts of this clonotype. The chain has TRBV19 and TRBJ2-7, with TRBD1 identical over 11 bases. This CDR3 is 15 amino acids long. Germline-derived CDR1 and CDR2 are LNHDA and SQIVND (reference sequence). Trimming cost V 3 bases and J 4 bases; bases outside gene matches: 5. CDR3 region: CASSIVGQGGYEQYF. DNA of the CDR3: TGTGCCAGTAGTATCGTGGGACAGGGGGGGTACGAGCAGTACTTC.

This clonotype was picked up many times. It may be a read error: a sequence one base away is much more abundant. The J gene is TRBJ2-2, the V gene TRBV6-5; D call uncertain. Germline values: CDR1 MNHEY, CDR2 SVGAGI. The CDR3 is made up of 13 amino acids. V was cut by 6 bases and J by 0 bases, with 5 bases left in between. CDR3 sequence: CASSQTNTGELFF. As DNA, the CDR3 is TGTGCCAGCAGCCAAACGAACACCGGGGAGCTGTTTTTT.

The J gene is TRBJ2-7, the V gene TRBV18; 8 nucleotides align to TRBD1. V gave up 4 bases and J gave up 5 bases; unmatched junction bases: 7. The CDR3 totals 14 residues. The germline V gene encodes CDR1 KGHSH and CDR2 LQKENI. The CDR3 loop is CASSHDRGVNEQYF. In nucleotides, the CDR3 is TGTGCCAGCTCACACGACAGGGGCGTTAACGAGCAGTACTTC.

Notes on this clonotype: A much larger clone differs by one base, so this may be a read error. The chain uses TRBV5-1 and TRBJ1-2, with D perhaps matching TRBD1 (6 bases). V lost 4 bases and J lost 8, with 21 bases in between. The CDR3 loop spans 15 amino acids. From germline, CDR1 is SGHRS and CDR2 YFSETQ. CDR3 amino acids: CASSRAGAGVYGYTF. The CDR3 DNA reads as TGCGCCAGCAGCCGTGCAGGGGCAGGGGTATACGGCTACACCTTC.

This clonotype was observed at least ten times. This chain joins TRBV10-2 and TRBJ1-2; 7 positions match TRBD1. CDR1 WSHSY and CDR2 SAAADI come from the germline V gene. V trimming: 3 bases; J trimming: 3 bases; junction bases outside the gene matches: 7. The CDR3 covers 15 residues. CDR3 sequence reads: CASSESTGRYYGYTF. The DNA of the CDR3 is TGCGCCAGCAGTGAATCGACAGGGCGATACTATGGCTACACCTTC.

The gene calls are TRBV10-3 and TRBJ1-1; D remains ambiguous. CDR3 length: 13 residues. V was pared by 0 bases and J by 6 bases, with 8 bases between. The germline gives CDR1 ENHRY, CDR2 SYGVKD. CDR3 sequence (DNA): TGTGCCATCAGTGAGTCTGACGGGGCTGAAGCTTTCTTT. Its translation is CAISESDGAEAFF.

This clonotype was observed at least ten times. This chain joins TRBV10-1 and TRBJ2-7; D unclear. Looked up from germline, CDR1 is WNHNN and CDR2 is SYGVQD (reference sequence). Trimming pared 4 bases from V and 3 bases from J, leaving 7 bases between. The CDR3 sequence is 12 residues long. CDR3 protein: CASSGSDYEQYF. In DNA form, the CDR3 reads TGCGCCAGCAGTGGGTCGGACTACGAGCAGTACTTC.

The chain employs TRBV20-1 and TRBJ1-6, with D uncertain. The V end lost 0 bases, the J end lost 5 bases, and 5 bases lay between the germline ends. This CDR3 is built from 13 residues. The V gene's germline CDR1 is DFQATT and CDR2 SNEGSKA (reference sequence). The CDR3 coding sequence is TGCAGTGCTAGAGATCTACATAATTCACCCCTCCACTTT. Translated: CSARDLHNSPLHF.

This clonotype was seen repeatedly, ten times or more. V usage is TRBV7-9 and J usage is TRBJ2-5, with TRBD2 matching over 11 bases. Germline V gene data show CDR1 as SEHNR and CDR2 as FQNEAQ (reference sequence). V dropped 0 bases and J dropped 4; count of bases not matched to a gene: 4. The CDR3 loop spans 16 amino acids. CDR3 sequence: CASSLAVTSGRETQYF. In DNA form, the CDR3 reads TGTGCCAGCAGCTTAGCGGTTACTAGCGGGAGAGAGACCCAGTACTTC.